This entry lists 30 T cell receptor beta chains sequenced from one sample in a study of identical twins. TCRdb itself ran the 5' RACE reads through MiXCR, one entry per CDR3 protein. Here the sample spans 600,000 to 850,000 distinct CDR3 sequences, 18% being singletons. The data also belong to a second study, concerning T cells expressing NK-cell markers.

The sequencing sample was made of PBMCs. All receptors derive from a woman under 30 in good health.

This clonotype was detected only a few times. The J gene is TRBJ2-1, the V gene TRBV7-2, with D unclear. This CDR3 contains 15 residues. The V end lost 5 bases, the J end lost 1 base, and 12 bases lay between the germline ends. Germline CDR1 and CDR2: SGHTA and FQGNSA. For the CDR3, the DNA is TGTGCCAGCAGCACCAACGACGGGTCCTACAATGAGCAGTTCTTC. It specifies CASSTNDGSYNEQFF.

This clonotype showed up just a few times. J is TRBJ2-4 and V is TRBV29-1; 9 nucleotides agree with TRBD1. The V segment lost 4 bases and the J segment 7 bases; nucleotides outside the gene matches: 14. This CDR3 contains 16 residues. Germline V lookup: CDR1 SQVTM, CDR2 ANQGSEA. DNA of the CDR3: TGCAGCGTTGGGTCTCGGGGACAGGGTGTCGGCAACATTCAGTACTTC. Its translation is CSVGSRGQGVGNIQYF.

The genes are TRBV6-6 and TRBJ2-5, with D unclear. The CDR3 contains 13 residues. Trimming shortened V by 3 bases and J by 4 bases, and 9 bases separated the two germline ends. Looked up from germline, CDR1 is MNHNY and CDR2 is SVGAGI (reference sequence). The DNA of the CDR3 is TGTGCCAGCAGTTATGCGACTCCAGAGACCCAGTACTTC. Translation: CASSYATPETQYF.

The CDR3 region has the DNA TGCAGTGCTAGTCAGAGCTCCTATAATTCACCCCTCCACTTT. Its translation is CSASQSSYNSPLHF. This chain links TRBV20-1 with TRBJ1-6; D remains ambiguous. The V gene's germline CDR1 is DFQATT and CDR2 SNEGSKA (reference sequence). The CDR3 loop spans 14 amino acids. V was cut by 3 bases and J by 0 bases, with 6 bases left in between.

The chain is built from TRBV6-2 or TRBV6-3 and TRBJ1-2; unclear D gene. The length of the CDR3 is 13 residues. The V gene's germline CDR1 is MNHEY and CDR2 SVGEGT. Trimming cost V 2 bases and J 4 bases, with 8 bases left between them. This CDR3 is CASSYKVSYGYTF. CDR3 sequence (DNA): TGTGCCAGCAGTTACAAGGTCAGCTATGGCTACACCTTC.

Only a few counts were recorded for this clonotype. The V call is TRBV25-1, the J call TRBJ2-2; 9 bases map to TRBD1. This CDR3 is built from 15 residues. V dropped 3 bases and J dropped 4; count of bases not matched to a gene: 3. Germline CDR1 MGHDK, CDR2 SYGVNS. CDR3 DNA sequence: TGTGCCAGCAGTGATCCGGACAGGGGCACCGGGGAGCTGTTTTTT. Protein sequence: CASSDPDRGTGELFF. The full variable domain, in which reference TRBV25-1 and TRBJ2-2 provide the parts outside the CDR3, is EADIYQTPRYLVIGTGKKITLECSQTMGHDKMYWYQQDPGMELHLIHYSYGVNSTEKGDLSSESTVSRIRTEHFPLTLESARPSHTSQYLCASSDPDRGTGELFFGEGSRLTVL.

The chain recombines TRBV5-1 with TRBJ2-7; D is ambiguous. V was clipped by 1 base and J by 6 bases, with 8 bases between them. This CDR3 comprises 12 residues. Looked up from germline, CDR1 is SGHRS and CDR2 is YFSETQ. The CDR3 DNA reads TGCGCCAGCAGCTTGCAGCACGGCGAGCAGTACTTC. Protein sequence: CASSLQHGEQYF.

Only a few counts were recorded for this clonotype. J is TRBJ1-1 and V is TRBV7-2, with a tentative D call TRBD1 (6 bases). The V and J ends lost 5 bases and 6 bases respectively, with 16 bases between them. Germline CDR1 is SGHTA and CDR2 is FQGNSA. The CDR3 loop spans 14 amino acids. DNA for the CDR3: TGTGCCAGCAGCCGACAACAGGGAGTGTCTGAAGCTTTCTTT. Amino acid sequence: CASSRQQGVSEAFF.

This clonotype came up a few times. The rearrangement links TRBV20-1 to TRBJ1-4; 8 nucleotides match TRBD1. Trimming at V came to 6 bases and at J to 4 bases, leaving 7 bases not matched to a gene. The CDR3 extends over 14 amino acids. In germline, CDR1 is DFQATT, CDR2 SNEGSKA (reference sequence). CDR3 coding DNA: TGCAGTGCGTACAGGGGGTCGGTTAATGAAAAACTGTTTTTT. This gives the protein CSAYRGSVNEKLFF.

The rearrangement links TRBV7-9 to TRBJ2-1; D gene ambiguous. CDR1 SEHNR and CDR2 FQNEAQ come from the germline V gene (reference sequence). The ends were cut back, 5 bases at V and 9 bases at J, with 8 bases in the middle. The CDR3 consists of 11 residues. In DNA form, the CDR3 reads TGTGCCAGCAGCCAAGATACTGAGCAGTTCTTC. Its translation is CASSQDTEQFF.

This clonotype was counted between two and nine times. The junction shows a germline mismatch at one end, possibly a read error. The chain recombines TRBV6-5 with TRBJ2-7; D ambiguous. CDR3 length: 15 residues. Per the germline V gene, CDR1 is MNHEY and CDR2 is SVGAGI. CDR3 protein: CASSYGFWTSHEQYF. CDR3 DNA sequence: TGTGCCAGCAGTTACGGATTTTGGACCTCCCACGAGCAGTACTTC.

This clonotype was observed many times. The chain employs TRBV5-5 and TRBJ2-1, with TRBD2 identical over 9 bases. This CDR3 is built from 15 residues. Germline V gene lookup returns CDR1 SGHKS and CDR2 YYEKEE (reference sequence). Trimming removed 3 bases from V and 0 bases from J; junction bases left unmatched: 1. CDR3 sequence: CASSSTSGSYNEQFF. CDR3 nucleotide sequence: TGTGCCAGCAGCTCGACTAGCGGCTCCTACAATGAGCAGTTCTTC.

V is TRBV20-1 and J is TRBJ2-7, with D maybe TRBD1 (5 bases). Germline V CDR1 and CDR2: DFQATT, SNEGSKA (reference sequence). The CDR3 runs 14 residues. Trimming pared 0 bases from V and 11 bases from J, leaving 20 bases between. CDR3 coding DNA: TGCAGTGCTAGAGATCCTCAGGGTTTTGGGTCGGAGTACTTC. Translated, it gives CSARDPQGFGSEYF.

J is TRBJ2-7 and V is TRBV6-5; no clear D gene. Deletions cut 2 bases from V and 3 bases from J, with 8 bases between. The CDR3 extends over 13 amino acids. The germline gives CDR1 MNHEY, CDR2 SVGAGI. CDR3 region: CASSYGWDYEQYF. In DNA form, the CDR3 reads TGTGCCAGCAGTTACGGATGGGACTACGAGCAGTACTTC.

The J gene is TRBJ2-7, the V gene TRBV9; D remains ambiguous. This CDR3 is 14 amino acids long. Trimming took 1 base from V and 4 from J, leaving 12 bases between them. The germline gives CDR1 SGDLS, CDR2 YYNGEE. The CDR3 spells CASSVYEISYEQYF. The CDR3 nucleotides read TGTGCCAGCAGCGTATATGAGATCTCTTACGAGCAGTACTTC.

This chain links TRBV11-2 with TRBJ2-7; D gene uncertain. Looked up from germline, CDR1 is SGHAT and CDR2 is FQNNGV. The length of the CDR3 is 13 residues. Trimming pared 3 bases from V and 3 bases from J, leaving 9 bases between. The CDR3 DNA reads TGTGCCAGCAGCTTGTTACAGCGCTACGAGCAGTACTTC. Protein: CASSLLQRYEQYF.

This clonotype has only a few counts. The J gene is TRBJ1-1, the V gene TRBV6-9; a possible D gene is TRBD1 (5 bases). The germline CDR1 and CDR2 sequences are MNHGY and SVAAGI. CDR3 length equals 12 residues. V shed 7 bases and J shed 6 bases, with 12 bases lying between them. CDR3 sequence: CASTPREAEAFF. DNA for the CDR3: TGTGCCAGCACGCCCAGGGAGGCTGAAGCTTTCTTT.

This clonotype has only a few counts. The rearrangement links TRBV10-3 to TRBJ1-2, with no clear D. CDR1 is ENHRY, CDR2 SYGVKD, per germline. Trimming took 6 bases from V and 3 from J, leaving 8 bases between them. The CDR3 is made up of 12 amino acids. The CDR3 sequence: CAIRDHYYGYTF. CDR3 DNA sequence: TGTGCCATCAGGGACCACTACTATGGCTACACCTTC.

This clonotype has just a few counts. The rearrangement links TRBV7-9 to TRBJ2-2; D remains ambiguous. Trimming took off 5 bases at V and 1 base at J, with 17 bases between the two ends. Germline CDR1 SEHNR, CDR2 FQNEAQ (reference sequence). The CDR3 has 17 residues. CDR3 in amino acids: CASSKAKPLQNTGELFF. CDR3 DNA sequence: TGTGCCAGCAGCAAAGCCAAGCCCCTACAGAACACCGGGGAGCTGTTTTTT. Variable domain in full (rest from reference TRBV7-9 and TRBJ2-2): DTGVSQNPRHKITKRGQNVTFRCDPISEHNRLYWYRQTLGQGPEFLTYFQNEAQLEKSRLLSDRFSAERPKGSFSTLEIQRTEQGDSAMYLCASSKAKPLQNTGELFFGEGSRLTVL.

This clonotype appeared a few times. This sequence joins TRBV12-3 or TRBV12-4 and TRBJ1-1; 8 bases are a match to TRBD1. The CDR3 has 16 amino acids. V trimming: 3 bases; J trimming: 6 bases; junction bases outside the gene matches: 12. The CDR3 DNA reads as TGTGCCAGCAGTTTCCTGCCGACAGGGGCTAGACCTGAAGCTTTCTTT. This gives the protein CASSFLPTGARPEAFF.

This clonotype showed up just a few times. The rearrangement uses TRBV12-3 or TRBV12-4 and TRBJ2-7; D may be TRBD1 (7 bases). CDR3 length equals 15 residues. V lost 5 bases and J 2 bases, leaving 16 bases between the germline ends. Here the CDR3 DNA reads TGTGCCAGCAGTAGGAGGGACAGACAGACCTACGAGCAGTACTTC. This translates into CASSRRDRQTYEQYF.

V gene TRBV4-2 combines with J gene TRBJ1-5, with D unclear. V lost 0 bases to trimming and J lost 7 bases, with 10 bases between them. This CDR3 has 14 residues. Germline V CDR1 and CDR2: LGHNA, YNFKEQ. The CDR3 reads CASSQDTGSQPQHF. The CDR3 nucleotides read TGTGCCAGCAGCCAAGATACGGGTTCCCAGCCCCAGCATTTT.

The V gene is TRBV7-8, the J gene TRBJ2-7; possible D gene TRBD2, 6 bases. Trimming took off 5 bases at V and 2 bases at J, with 16 bases between the two ends. CDR1 is SGHVS and CDR2 is FQNEAQ in the germline V gene. The length of the CDR3 is 15 residues. The CDR3 region is CASSILGGGTYEQYF. The CDR3 nucleotides read TGTGCCAGCAGCATATTGGGGGGAGGCACCTACGAGCAGTACTTC.

This clonotype was observed a handful of times. This chain links TRBV6-6 with TRBJ2-3, with D perhaps matching TRBD2 (5 bases). The germline V gene encodes CDR1 MNHNY and CDR2 SVGAGI (reference sequence). V was pared by 11 bases and J by 0 bases, with 12 bases between. The CDR3 loop spans 13 amino acids. Written as DNA, the CDR3 is TGTGCCGTGAGGTGGGAGAGCACAGATACGCAGTATTTT. Amino acid sequence: CAVRWESTDTQYF.

In this sample, this clonotype turned up many times. The DNA of the CDR3 is TGTGCCAGCAGCCAAGGGTCCAGTGGGAGGGCCGAACCCTACGAGCAGTACTTC. Protein sequence: CASSQGSSGRAEPYEQYF. The V gene is TRBV4-2, the J gene TRBJ2-7; 7 nucleotides match TRBD2. The length of the CDR3 is 18 residues. Germline loops: CDR1 LGHNA, CDR2 YNFKEQ. Trimming took 1 base from V and 2 from J; bases not matched to a gene: 14.

The chain joins TRBV12-3 or TRBV12-4 to TRBJ2-1; 14 bases align to TRBD2. This CDR3 spans 17 amino acids. In DNA, the CDR3 is TGTACCTGCAGTGACGGGACTAGCGGGGGTGCAAACAATGAGCAGTTCTTC. This codes for CTCSDGTSGGANNEQFF.

The V call is TRBV6-2 or TRBV6-3, the J call TRBJ2-7; 7 bases fit TRBD2. The CDR3 is made up of 15 amino acids. V lost 3 bases and J lost 3; bases outside the gene matches: 8. CDR1 is MNHEY and CDR2 is SVGEGT in the germline V gene. CDR3 DNA sequence: TGTGCCAGCAGTTATGGATTCGCGGGGGACTACGAGCAGTACTTC. This translates into CASSYGFAGDYEQYF.

This clonotype has just a few counts. The chain uses TRBV9 and TRBJ2-1, with 13 bases fitting TRBD2. V dropped 3 bases and J dropped 4; count of bases not matched to a gene: 4. The CDR3 is 16 amino acids. Germline V gene data show CDR1 as SGDLS and CDR2 as YYNGEE. The CDR3 here is CASSGTSGGLYNEQFF. CDR3 nucleotides: TGTGCCAGCAGCGGGACTAGCGGGGGCCTATACAATGAGCAGTTCTTC.

This clonotype has more than one count but fewer than ten. The chain joins TRBV10-3 to TRBJ1-1, with D unclear. The V end lost 3 bases, the J end lost 3 bases, and 17 bases lay between the germline ends. There are 16 residues in the CDR3. Germline assignment: CDR1 ENHRY and CDR2 SYGVKD. CDR3 residues: CAISDNVVLTHTEAFF. In DNA form, the CDR3 reads TGTGCCATCAGTGATAACGTAGTGCTGACCCACACTGAAGCTTTCTTT.

This clonotype was found a few times. The rearrangement links TRBV12-3 or TRBV12-4 to TRBJ1-2, with D tentatively TRBD1 (6 bases). V dropped 5 bases and J dropped 6 bases, with 10 bases sitting between them. The length of the CDR3 is 12 residues. The CDR3 bases are TGTGCCAGCAGTGATTACAGGGATGGCTACACCTTC. It encodes CASSDYRDGYTF.